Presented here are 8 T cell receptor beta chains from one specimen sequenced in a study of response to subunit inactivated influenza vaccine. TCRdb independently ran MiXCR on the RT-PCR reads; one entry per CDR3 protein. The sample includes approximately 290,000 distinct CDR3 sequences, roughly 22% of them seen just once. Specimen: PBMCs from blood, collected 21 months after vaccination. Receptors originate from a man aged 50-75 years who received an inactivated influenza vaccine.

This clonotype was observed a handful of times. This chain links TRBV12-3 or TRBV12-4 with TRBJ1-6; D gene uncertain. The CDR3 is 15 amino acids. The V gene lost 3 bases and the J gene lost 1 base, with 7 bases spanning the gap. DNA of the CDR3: TGTGCCAGCAGTTTGTTGGGGTCCTATAATTCACCCCTCCACTTT. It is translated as CASSLLGSYNSPLHF.

CDR3 in DNA: TGCAGTGCTAGAGATTTCAGGGGGATAGGAGAGACCCAGTACTTC. This translates into CSARDFRGIGETQYF. This chain connects TRBV20-1 to TRBJ2-5, with TRBD1 identical over 7 bases. Germline lookup yields CDR1 DFQATT and CDR2 SNEGSKA (reference sequence). This CDR3 has 15 amino acids. V dropped 0 bases and J dropped 4; count of bases not matched to a gene: 8.

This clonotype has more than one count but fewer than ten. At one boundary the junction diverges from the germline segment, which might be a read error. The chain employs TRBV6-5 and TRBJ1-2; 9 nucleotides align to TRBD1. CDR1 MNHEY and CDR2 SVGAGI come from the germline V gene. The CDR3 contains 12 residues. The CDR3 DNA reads TGCATAACCGGGACAGGGATCTATGGCTACACCTTC. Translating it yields CITGTGIYGYTF.

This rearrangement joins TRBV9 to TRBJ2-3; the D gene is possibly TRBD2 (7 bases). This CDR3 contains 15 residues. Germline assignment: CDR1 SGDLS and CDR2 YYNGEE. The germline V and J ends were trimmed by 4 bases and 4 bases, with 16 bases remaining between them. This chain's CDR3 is CASSPRGAAPDTQYF. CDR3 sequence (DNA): TGTGCCAGCAGCCCACGGGGGGCGGCTCCAGATACGCAGTATTTT. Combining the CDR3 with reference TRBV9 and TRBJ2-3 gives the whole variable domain DSGVTQTPKHLITATGQRVTLRCSPRSGDLSVYWYQQSLDQGLQFLIQYYNGEERAKGNILERFSAQQFPDLHSELNLSSLELGDSALYFCASSPRGAAPDTQYFGPGTRLTVL.

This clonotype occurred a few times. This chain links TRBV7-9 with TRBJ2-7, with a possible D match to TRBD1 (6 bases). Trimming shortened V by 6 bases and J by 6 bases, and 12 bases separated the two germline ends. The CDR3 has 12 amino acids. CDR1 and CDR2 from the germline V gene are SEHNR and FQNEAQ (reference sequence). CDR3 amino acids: CASSYNRVEQYF. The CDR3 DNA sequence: TGTGCCAGCAGTTATAACAGGGTCGAGCAGTACTTC.

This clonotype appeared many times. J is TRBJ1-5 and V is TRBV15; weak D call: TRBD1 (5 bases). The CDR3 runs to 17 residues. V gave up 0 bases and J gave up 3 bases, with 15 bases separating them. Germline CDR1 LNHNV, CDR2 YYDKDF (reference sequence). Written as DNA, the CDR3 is TGTGCCACCAGCAGAGATGGTTATGCGACAGTCAATCAGCCCCAGCATTTT. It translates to CATSRDGYATVNQPQHF.

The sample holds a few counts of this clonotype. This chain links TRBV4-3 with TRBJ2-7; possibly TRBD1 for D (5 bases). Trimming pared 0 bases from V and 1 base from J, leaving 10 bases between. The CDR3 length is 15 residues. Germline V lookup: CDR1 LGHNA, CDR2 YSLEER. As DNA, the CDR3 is TGCGCCAGCAGCCAAGACGCGCGACAGTCCTACGAGCAGTACTTC. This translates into CASSQDARQSYEQYF.

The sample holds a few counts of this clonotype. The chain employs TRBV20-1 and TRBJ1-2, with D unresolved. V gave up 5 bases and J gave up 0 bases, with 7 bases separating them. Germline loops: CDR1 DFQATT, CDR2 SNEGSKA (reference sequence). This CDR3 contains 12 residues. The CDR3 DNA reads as TGCAGTGCTGCCCAAGCTAACTATGGCTACACCTTC. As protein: CSAAQANYGYTF.